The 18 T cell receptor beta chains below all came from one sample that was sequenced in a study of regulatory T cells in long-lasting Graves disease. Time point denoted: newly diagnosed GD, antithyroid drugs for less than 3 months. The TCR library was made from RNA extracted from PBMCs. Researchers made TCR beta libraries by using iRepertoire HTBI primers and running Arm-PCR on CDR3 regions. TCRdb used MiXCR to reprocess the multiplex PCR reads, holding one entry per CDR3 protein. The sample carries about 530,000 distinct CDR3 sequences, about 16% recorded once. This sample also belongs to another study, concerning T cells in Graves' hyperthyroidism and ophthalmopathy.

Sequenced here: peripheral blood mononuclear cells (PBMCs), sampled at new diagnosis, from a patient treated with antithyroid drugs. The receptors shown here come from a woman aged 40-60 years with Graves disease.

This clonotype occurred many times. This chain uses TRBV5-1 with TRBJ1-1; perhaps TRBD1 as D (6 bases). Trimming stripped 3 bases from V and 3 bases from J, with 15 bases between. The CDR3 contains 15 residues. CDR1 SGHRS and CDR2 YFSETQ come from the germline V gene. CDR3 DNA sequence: TGCGCCAGCAGCTCCGGACAGCCCGGGTACACTGAAGCTTTCTTT. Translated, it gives CASSSGQPGYTEAFF. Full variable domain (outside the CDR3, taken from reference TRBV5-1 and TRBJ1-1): KAGVTQTPRYLIKTRGQQVTLSCSPISGHRSVSWYQQTPGQGLQFLFEYFSETQRNKGNFPGRFSGRQFSNSRSEMNVSTLELGDSALYLCASSSGQPGYTEAFFGQGTRLTVV.

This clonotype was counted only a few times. This chain's CDR3 is CASSSTGALYGYTF. CDR3 nucleotide sequence: TGTGCCAGCAGTTCGACAGGGGCCCTCTATGGCTACACCTTC. V and J are TRBV6-5 and TRBJ1-2, with 8 nucleotides matching TRBD1. Germline CDR1 and CDR2: MNHEY and SVGAGI. The CDR3 is 14 residues long. V was pared by 4 bases and J by 4 bases, with 5 bases of the junction left unmatched.

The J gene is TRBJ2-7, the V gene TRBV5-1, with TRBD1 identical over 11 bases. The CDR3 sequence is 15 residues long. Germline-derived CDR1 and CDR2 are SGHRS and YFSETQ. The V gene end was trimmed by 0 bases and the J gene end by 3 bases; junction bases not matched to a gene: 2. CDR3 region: CASSLGGTGGYEQYF. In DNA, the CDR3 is TGCGCCAGCAGCTTGGGAGGGACAGGGGGCTACGAGCAGTACTTC.

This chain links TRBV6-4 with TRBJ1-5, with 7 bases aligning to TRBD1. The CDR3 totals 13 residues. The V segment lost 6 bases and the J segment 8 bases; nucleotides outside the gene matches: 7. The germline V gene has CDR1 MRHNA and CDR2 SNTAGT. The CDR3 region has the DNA TGTGCCAGCAGCCAGACAGGGAATGAGCCCCAGCATTTT. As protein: CASSQTGNEPQHF.

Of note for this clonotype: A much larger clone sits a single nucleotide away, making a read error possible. CDR3 sequence (DNA): TGTGCCAGCAGTTTAGGGACAATCACCTTC. Amino acids: CASSLGTITF. The chain is built from TRBV12-3 or TRBV12-4 and TRBJ1-2, with a weak D call TRBD1 (5 bases). V was cut by 1 base and J by 13 bases, with 7 bases left in between. The CDR3 sequence is 10 residues long.

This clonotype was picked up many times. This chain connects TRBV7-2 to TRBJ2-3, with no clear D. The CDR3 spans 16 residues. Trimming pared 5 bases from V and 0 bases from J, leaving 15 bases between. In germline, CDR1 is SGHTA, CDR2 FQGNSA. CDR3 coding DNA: TGTGCCAGCAGCCCAATGTCCCCATCCAGCACAGATACGCAGTATTTT. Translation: CASSPMSPSSTDTQYF.

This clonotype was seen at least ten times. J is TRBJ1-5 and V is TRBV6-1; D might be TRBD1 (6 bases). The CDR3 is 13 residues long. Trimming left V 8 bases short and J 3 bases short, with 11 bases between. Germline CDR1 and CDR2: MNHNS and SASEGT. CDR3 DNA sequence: TGTGCCAGCGCTGGGACAATCAATCAGCCCCAGCATTTT. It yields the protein CASAGTINQPQHF.

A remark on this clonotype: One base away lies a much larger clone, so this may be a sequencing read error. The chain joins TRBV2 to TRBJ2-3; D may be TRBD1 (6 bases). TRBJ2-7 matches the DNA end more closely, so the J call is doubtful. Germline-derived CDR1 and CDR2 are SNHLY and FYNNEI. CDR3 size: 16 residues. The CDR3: CASSLSSWQGKGEQYF. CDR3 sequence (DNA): TGTGCCAGCAGCTTGTCATCGTGGCAGGGGAAGGGTGAGCAGTACTTC.

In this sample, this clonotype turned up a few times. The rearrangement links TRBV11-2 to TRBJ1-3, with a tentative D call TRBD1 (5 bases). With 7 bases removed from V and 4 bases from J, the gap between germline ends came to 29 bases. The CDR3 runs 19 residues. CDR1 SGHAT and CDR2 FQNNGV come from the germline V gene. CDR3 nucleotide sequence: TGTGCCAGCACCAACCTCAGAGGGCAGGGTGTCCGGGGAGGAAACACCATATATTTT. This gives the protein CASTNLRGQGVRGGNTIYF.

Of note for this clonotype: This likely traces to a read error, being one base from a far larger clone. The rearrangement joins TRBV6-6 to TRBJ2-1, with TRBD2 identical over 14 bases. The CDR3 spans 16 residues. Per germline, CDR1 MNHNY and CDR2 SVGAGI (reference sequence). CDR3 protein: CASSYSGLAGVDEQLF. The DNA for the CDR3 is TGTGCCAGCAGTTACTCGGGACTAGCGGGGGTTGATGAGCAGCTCTTC.

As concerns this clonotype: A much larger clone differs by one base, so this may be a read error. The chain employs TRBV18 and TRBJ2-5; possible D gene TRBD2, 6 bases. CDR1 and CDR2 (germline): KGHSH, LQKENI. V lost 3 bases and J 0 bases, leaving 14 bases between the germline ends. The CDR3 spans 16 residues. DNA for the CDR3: TGTGCCAGCTCACCTCTAGCGTCGGCCTACCAAGAGACCCAGTACTTC. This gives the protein CASSPLASAYQETQYF.

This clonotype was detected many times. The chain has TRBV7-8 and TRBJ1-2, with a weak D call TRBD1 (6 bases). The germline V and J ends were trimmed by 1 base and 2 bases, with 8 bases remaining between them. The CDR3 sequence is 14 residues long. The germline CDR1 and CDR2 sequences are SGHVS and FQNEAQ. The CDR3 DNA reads TGTGCCAGCAGCTTAGAAACAGGGAACTATGGCTACACCTTC. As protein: CASSLETGNYGYTF.

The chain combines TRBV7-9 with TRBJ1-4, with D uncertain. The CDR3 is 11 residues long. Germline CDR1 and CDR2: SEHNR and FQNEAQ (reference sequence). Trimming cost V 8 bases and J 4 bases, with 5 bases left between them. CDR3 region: CASGNNEKLFF. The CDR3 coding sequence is TGTGCCAGCGGAAATAATGAAAAACTGTTTTTT.

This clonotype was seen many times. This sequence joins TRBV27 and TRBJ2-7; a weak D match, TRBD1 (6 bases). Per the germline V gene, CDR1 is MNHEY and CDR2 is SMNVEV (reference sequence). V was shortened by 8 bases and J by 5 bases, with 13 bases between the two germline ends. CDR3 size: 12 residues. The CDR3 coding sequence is TGTGCCAGCCATGACAGGTTCGACGAGCAGTACTTC. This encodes CASHDRFDEQYF.

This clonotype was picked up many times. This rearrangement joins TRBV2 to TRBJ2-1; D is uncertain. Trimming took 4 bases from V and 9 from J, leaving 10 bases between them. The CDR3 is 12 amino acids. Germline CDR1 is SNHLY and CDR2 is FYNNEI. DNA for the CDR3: TGTGCCAGCAGTGCGGCCGGCGGTGAGCAGTTCTTC. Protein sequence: CASSAAGGEQFF.

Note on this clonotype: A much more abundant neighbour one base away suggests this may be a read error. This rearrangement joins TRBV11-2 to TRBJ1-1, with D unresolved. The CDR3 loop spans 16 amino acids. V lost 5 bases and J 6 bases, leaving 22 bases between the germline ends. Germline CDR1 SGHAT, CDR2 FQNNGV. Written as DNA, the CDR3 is TGTGCCAGCAGCCAAATTGTGGTCCGGGGAGACGCTGAAGCTTTCTTT. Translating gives CASSQIVVRGDAEAFF. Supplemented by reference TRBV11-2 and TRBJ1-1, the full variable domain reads EAGVAQSPRYKIIEKRQSVAFWCNPISGHATLYWYQQILGQGPKLLIQFQNNGVVDDSQLPKDRFSAERLKGVDSTLKIQPAKLEDSAVYLCASSQIVVRGDAEAFFGQGTRLTVV.

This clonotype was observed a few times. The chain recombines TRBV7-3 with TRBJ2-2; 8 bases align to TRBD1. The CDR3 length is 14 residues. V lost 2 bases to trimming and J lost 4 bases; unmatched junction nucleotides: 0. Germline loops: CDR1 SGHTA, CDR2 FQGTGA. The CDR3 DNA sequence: TGTGCCAGCAGCTTACAGGGGGCCACCGGGGAGCTGTTTTTT. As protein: CASSLQGATGELFF.

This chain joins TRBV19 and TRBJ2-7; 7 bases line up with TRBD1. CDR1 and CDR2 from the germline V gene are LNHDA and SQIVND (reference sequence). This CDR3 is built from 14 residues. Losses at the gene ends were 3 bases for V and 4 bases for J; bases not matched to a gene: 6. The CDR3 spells CASSMSLQGYEQYF. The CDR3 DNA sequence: TGTGCCAGTAGTATGAGTTTACAGGGGTACGAGCAGTACTTC.